These 30 T cell receptor beta chains came from one sample sequenced in a study of shared clonotypes between healthy human individuals. Sequencing used immunoSEQ multiplex PCR; TCRdb keeps in-frame clones, though not all of them. The sample contains around 510,000 clones, approximately 95% of which appear only once. The material sequenced was naive CD4+ T cells sorted from blood. Subset noted: CD45RA+ positively selected. These receptors were collected from a woman in her 30s in good health.

The chain recombines TRBV5-8 with TRBJ2-2, with D possibly TRBD1 on 5 matching bases. Germline assignment: CDR1 SGHTS and CDR2 YDEGEE. Trimming stripped 3 bases from V and 4 bases from J, with 19 bases between. CDR3 length: 17 residues. The CDR3 reads CASSYQEGALSTGELFF. The CDR3 region has the DNA TGTGCCAGCAGCTATCAAGAAGGGGCGCTGAGCACCGGGGAGCTGTTTTTT. Complete variable domain (other parts from reference TRBV5-8 and TRBJ2-2): EAGVTQSPTHLIKTRGQQATLRCSPISGHTSVYWYQQALGLGLQFLLWYDEGEERNRGNFPPRFSGRQFPNYSSELNVNALELEDSALYLCASSYQEGALSTGELFFGEGSRLTVL.

The chain is built from TRBV28 and TRBJ2-3; D possibly corresponds to TRBD1 (6 bases). This CDR3 spans 14 amino acids. From germline, CDR1 is MDHEN and CDR2 SYDVKM. With 2 bases removed from V and 5 bases from J, the gap between germline ends came to 11 bases. CDR3 in DNA: TGTGCCAGCAGTTTACTGCAGGGGATAGATACGCAGTATTTT. Amino acids: CASSLLQGIDTQYF.

This clone appeared a single time. The chain joins TRBV27 to TRBJ1-1; D is unresolved. CDR1 and CDR2 from the germline V gene are MNHEY and SMNVEV (reference sequence). Deletions cut 7 bases from V and 2 bases from J, with 14 bases between. The length of the CDR3 is 14 residues. CDR3 sequence (DNA): TGTGCCAGCACCCCCCGGATAGGAAACACTGAAGCTTTCTTT. Translating it yields CASTPRIGNTEAFF.

V usage is TRBV4-1 and J usage is TRBJ2-1, with D possibly TRBD2 on 5 matching bases. V was pared by 1 base and J by 9 bases, with 7 bases between. The CDR3 has 12 residues. Germline CDR1 is MGHRA and CDR2 is YSYEKL. The CDR3 here is CASSQGLSEQFF. CDR3 sequence (DNA): TGCGCCAGCAGCCAAGGACTATCTGAGCAGTTCTTC.

The chain couples TRBV27 to TRBJ2-7, with D maybe TRBD2 (5 bases). Per germline, CDR1 MNHEY and CDR2 SMNVEV (reference sequence). CDR3 length: 14 residues. Trimming cost V 3 bases and J 0 bases, with 9 bases left between them. As DNA, the CDR3 is TGTGCCAGCAGTTTCGGACTGAGCTCCTACGAGCAGTACTTC. Translating it yields CASSFGLSSYEQYF.

The rearrangement joins TRBV29-1 to TRBJ1-5; D is possibly TRBD1 (6 bases). Germline V CDR1 and CDR2: SQVTM, ANQGSEA. CDR3 length equals 13 residues. V was trimmed by 7 bases and J by 5 bases, leaving 15 bases between them. This chain's CDR3 is CSAVQGRDQPQHF. The CDR3 nucleotides are TGCAGCGCGGTACAGGGTAGGGATCAGCCCCAGCATTTT.

This clone was observed a single time. V usage is TRBV28 and J usage is TRBJ1-5; possibly TRBD1 for D (6 bases). Germline values: CDR1 MDHEN, CDR2 SYDVKM. The CDR3 covers 13 residues. V was clipped by 3 bases and J by 6 bases, with 9 bases between them. CDR3 region: CASSFRGGQPQHF. CDR3 DNA: TGTGCCAGCAGTTTTCGAGGGGGTCAGCCCCAGCATTTT.

The J gene is TRBJ2-3, the V gene TRBV19; D is uncertain. Germline loops: CDR1 LNHDA, CDR2 SQIVND (reference sequence). The CDR3 totals 13 residues. The V gene lost 4 bases and the J gene lost 5 bases, with 10 bases spanning the gap. The CDR3 region is CASSTRRGDTQYF. The CDR3 coding sequence is TGTGCCAGTAGTACCCGAAGAGGAGATACGCAGTATTTT.

The rearrangement joins TRBV10-1 to TRBJ2-7; D remains unclear. Trimming took off 3 bases at V and 0 bases at J, with 12 bases between the two ends. Germline V gene data show CDR1 as WNHNN and CDR2 as SYGVQD (reference sequence). CDR3 length equals 15 residues. CDR3 sequence (DNA): TGCGCCAGCAGTGAAAGTCTAGTCAACTCCTACGAGCAGTACTTC. This translates into CASSESLVNSYEQYF.

CDR3 sequence: CSVRGEYEQYF. CDR3 sequence (DNA): TGCAGCGTCCGGGGAGAATACGAGCAGTACTTC. The chain combines TRBV29-1 with TRBJ2-7, with a weak D call TRBD2 (5 bases). Looked up from germline, CDR1 is SQVTM and CDR2 is ANQGSEA. This CDR3 spans 11 amino acids. V was clipped by 6 bases and J by 4 bases, with 10 bases between them.

The gene calls are TRBV11-2 and TRBJ2-1; D perhaps matches TRBD1 (6 bases). Trimming took 5 bases from V and 1 from J, leaving 9 bases between them. CDR1 is SGHAT and CDR2 is FQNNGV in the germline V gene. CDR3 length: 14 amino acids. In DNA form, the CDR3 reads TGTGCCAGCAGCCGGGACACGTCCTACAATGAGCAGTTCTTC. The encoded protein is CASSRDTSYNEQFF.

The CDR3: CASRVGLAGATGELFF. CDR3 nucleotides: TGTGCCAGCAGGGTGGGACTAGCGGGAGCCACCGGGGAGCTGTTTTTT. The chain couples TRBV2 to TRBJ2-2; 14 bases align to TRBD2. With V trimmed by 6 bases and J by 4 bases, 4 bases remained unmatched. The CDR3 sequence is 16 residues long. In germline, CDR1 is SNHLY, CDR2 FYNNEI.

The V call is TRBV5-1, the J call TRBJ1-3, with 8 bases that match TRBD1. CDR1 SGHRS and CDR2 YFSETQ come from the germline V gene. This CDR3 comprises 16 residues. The ends lost 3 bases at V and 0 bases at J; junction bases unmatched: 5. As DNA, the CDR3 is TGCGCCAGCAGCTCCCGGACAGGGATCTCTGGAAACACCATATATTTT. Amino acids: CASSSRTGISGNTIYF.

The chain combines TRBV2 with TRBJ1-4; D remains ambiguous. Germline-derived CDR1 and CDR2 are SNHLY and FYNNEI. The CDR3 extends over 11 amino acids. Trimming took off 7 bases at V and 5 bases at J, with 5 bases between the two ends. CDR3 DNA sequence: TGTGCCAGCACCGAGAATGAAAAACTGTTTTTT. Translation: CASTENEKLFF.

V usage is TRBV11-2 and J usage is TRBJ2-5, with 14 bases lining up with TRBD2. This CDR3 has 17 amino acids. CDR1 is SGHAT, CDR2 FQNNGV, per germline. The trim removed 4 bases at V and 5 bases at J, leaving 9 bases unmatched. The CDR3 DNA is TGTGCCAGCAGCTACAACGGACTAGCGGGAGGAGGGGAGACCCAGTACTTC. Its translation is CASSYNGLAGGGETQYF. The variable domain in full, with the rest retrieved from reference TRBV11-2 and TRBJ2-5, is EAGVAQSPRYKIIEKRQSVAFWCNPISGHATLYWYQQILGQGPKLLIQFQNNGVVDDSQLPKDRFSAERLKGVDSTLKIQPAKLEDSAVYLCASSYNGLAGGGETQYFGPGTRLLVL.

The chain has TRBV18 and TRBJ1-1; 7 nucleotides align to TRBD1. V lost 3 bases to trimming and J lost 1 base; unmatched junction nucleotides: 2. The CDR3 is 14 residues long. Per the germline V gene, CDR1 is KGHSH and CDR2 is LQKENI. In nucleotides, the CDR3 is TGTGCCAGCTCACCGACAGGGACGAACACTGAAGCTTTCTTT. This gives the protein CASSPTGTNTEAFF.

This chain joins TRBV28 and TRBJ2-7; D may be TRBD1 (5 bases). The germline V gene encodes CDR1 MDHEN and CDR2 SYDVKM. The CDR3 is made up of 14 amino acids. The V gene lost 4 bases and the J gene lost 4 bases, with 14 bases spanning the gap. The CDR3 DNA is TGTGCCAGCAGTTCCCCGGACACCACTTACGAGCAGTACTTC. Its protein is CASSSPDTTYEQYF.

The chain employs TRBV5-1 and TRBJ1-1, with D tentatively TRBD1 (6 bases). From germline, CDR1 is SGHRS and CDR2 YFSETQ. Trimming removed 4 bases from V and 1 base from J, with 8 bases in between. The CDR3 totals 13 residues. The CDR3 sequence is CASSKGQNTEAFF. DNA for the CDR3: TGCGCCAGCAGCAAGGGACAGAACACTGAAGCTTTCTTT.

The chain combines TRBV14 with TRBJ2-3; maybe TRBD2 (6 bases). Looked up from germline, CDR1 is SGHDN and CDR2 is FVKESK. This CDR3 is built from 14 residues. V was trimmed by 7 bases and J by 0 bases, leaving 11 bases between them. In DNA, the CDR3 is TGTGCCAGCAACCCGCGGGACAGCACAGATACGCAGTATTTT. Protein product: CASNPRDSTDTQYF.

The chain employs TRBV5-4 and TRBJ2-7; 7 bases are shared with TRBD1. Germline V gives CDR1 SGHNT, CDR2 YYREEE (reference sequence). The CDR3 is 15 amino acids. V was clipped by 3 bases and J by 4 bases; unmatched bases: 10. This CDR3 is CASSSRQGRLYEQYF. Written as DNA, the CDR3 is TGTGCCAGCAGCTCACGACAGGGAAGGTTATACGAGCAGTACTTC.

This chain joins TRBV6-5 and TRBJ1-3; D is undetermined. Germline lookup yields CDR1 MNHEY and CDR2 SVGAGI. V lost 5 bases, J lost 8 bases, and 16 bases lay in between. This CDR3 comprises 14 residues. The CDR3 loop reads CASSPTVWEDTIYF. In DNA form, the CDR3 reads TGTGCCAGCAGTCCAACGGTTTGGGAGGACACCATATATTTT.

This clone was detected once. The chain recombines TRBV27 with TRBJ2-7; 8 bases align to TRBD2. V was clipped by 3 bases and J by 6 bases; unmatched bases: 16. The germline V gene encodes CDR1 MNHEY and CDR2 SMNVEV (reference sequence). The length of the CDR3 is 17 residues. Here the CDR3 DNA reads TGTGCCAGCAGTTTTGCTTGGGCGGGGGGAGGACGCGGCGAGCAGTACTTC. It yields the protein CASSFAWAGGGRGEQYF.

V and J are TRBV25-1 and TRBJ1-4, with D possibly TRBD1 on 5 matching bases. CDR1 MGHDK and CDR2 SYGVNS come from the germline V gene. V lost 5 bases, J lost 5 bases, and 18 bases lay in between. The CDR3 consists of 16 residues. CDR3 coding DNA: TGTGCCAGCAGTCTGGGTAAGGGGTCTAGGAATGAAAAACTGTTTTTT. Its translation: CASSLGKGSRNEKLFF.

V is TRBV7-9 and J is TRBJ2-5, with 9 nucleotides matching TRBD2. This CDR3 has 14 amino acids. Germline CDR1 is SEHNR and CDR2 is FQNEAQ (reference sequence). J gave up 4 bases and V 5 bases, and 5 bases lay outside the gene matches. The CDR3 sequence: CASSLRAGGETQYF. In DNA form, the CDR3 reads TGTGCCAGCAGCCTAAGAGCGGGAGGAGAGACCCAGTACTTC.

The rearrangement joins TRBV6-4 to TRBJ2-1, with a tentative D call TRBD1 (5 bases). Germline V gives CDR1 MRHNA, CDR2 SNTAGT. The CDR3 has 14 residues. V shed 2 bases and J shed 10 bases, with 15 bases lying between them. In nucleotides, the CDR3 is TGTGCCAGCAGTGACCCTCAGGGTTTGGGGGAGCAGTTCTTC. Protein: CASSDPQGLGEQFF.

The chain is built from TRBV21-1 and TRBJ2-7; the tabulated D call, TRBD1, remains unverified against the DNA. TRBV21-1 constitutes a pseudogene. The length of the CDR3 is 13 residues. CDR3 bases: TGTGCCAGCAGCAAAAACGACAGCTACGAGCAGTACTTC. Its protein product is CASSKNDSYEQYF.

The V call is TRBV9, the J call TRBJ2-1; maybe TRBD2 (7 bases). The germline CDR1 and CDR2 sequences are SGDLS and YYNGEE. The V gene lost 4 bases and the J gene lost 10 bases, with 21 bases spanning the gap. The CDR3 is 15 residues long. The CDR3, as DNA: TGTGCCAGCAGCAGCCGGGGGGCCCGCGGTGGGGAGCAGTTCTTC. This codes for CASSSRGARGGEQFF.

The CDR3 DNA reads TGCGCCAGCAGCTTGGACAGCAGAAACTACGAGCAGTACTTC. Its protein product is CASSLDSRNYEQYF. The chain combines TRBV5-1 with TRBJ2-7; no definite D call. The CDR3 length is 14 residues. The germline V and J ends were trimmed by 0 bases and 3 bases, with 10 bases remaining between them. Germline loops: CDR1 SGHRS, CDR2 YFSETQ. Combining the CDR3 with reference TRBV5-1 and TRBJ2-7 gives the whole variable domain KAGVTQTPRYLIKTRGQQVTLSCSPISGHRSVSWYQQTPGQGLQFLFEYFSETQRNKGNFPGRFSGRQFSNSRSEMNVSTLELGDSALYLCASSLDSRNYEQYFGPGTRLTVT.

The gene calls are TRBV11-1 and TRBJ2-2; 14 bases fit TRBD2. The CDR3 has 17 amino acids. The V segment lost 5 bases and the J segment 4 bases; nucleotides outside the gene matches: 6. Germline CDR1 reads SGHAT; CDR2 reads FQDESV (reference sequence). The CDR3 spells CASSRLAGGPGTGELFF. The CDR3 region has the DNA TGTGCCAGCAGCAGACTAGCGGGAGGGCCCGGCACCGGGGAGCTGTTTTTT.

In its sample, this clone was seen once. The chain combines TRBV6-5 with TRBJ1-3; 7 bases fit TRBD1. Looked up from germline, CDR1 is MNHEY and CDR2 is SVGAGI. The CDR3 runs 15 residues. The J segment lost 4 bases and the V segment lost 2 bases, leaving 5 bases of the junction unmatched. The CDR3 loop is CASSYARGSGNTIYF. The CDR3 DNA reads TGTGCCAGCAGTTACGCCAGGGGGTCAGGAAACACCATATATTTT.